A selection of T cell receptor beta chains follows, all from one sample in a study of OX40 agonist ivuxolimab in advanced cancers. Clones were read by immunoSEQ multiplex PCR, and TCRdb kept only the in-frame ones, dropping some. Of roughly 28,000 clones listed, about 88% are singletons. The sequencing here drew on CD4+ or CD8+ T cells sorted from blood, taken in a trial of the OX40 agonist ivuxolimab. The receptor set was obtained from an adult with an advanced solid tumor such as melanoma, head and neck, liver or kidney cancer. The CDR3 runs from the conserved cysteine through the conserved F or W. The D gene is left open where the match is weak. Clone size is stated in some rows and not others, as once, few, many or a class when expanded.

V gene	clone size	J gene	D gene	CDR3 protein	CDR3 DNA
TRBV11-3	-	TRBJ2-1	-	CASSSRSYNEQFF	TGTGCCAGCAGCTCCCGCTCCTACAATGAGCAGTTCTTC
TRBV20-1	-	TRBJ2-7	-	CSADRDYEQYF	TGCAGTGCGGACCGGGACTACGAGCAGTACTTC
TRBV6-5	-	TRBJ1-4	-	CASSSGSTNEKLFF	TGTGCCAGCAGCTCAGGGTCAACTAATGAAAAACTGTTTTTT
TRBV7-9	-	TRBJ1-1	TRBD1	CASSLAVGGRDEAFF	TGTGCCAGCAGCTTAGCTGTAGGGGGCCGGGATGAAGCTTTCTTT
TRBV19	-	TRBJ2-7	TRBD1	CASSPGTGPEQYF	TGTGCCAGTAGCCCTGGGACAGGACCCGAGCAGTACTTC
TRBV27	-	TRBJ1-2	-	CASSLSGRGGYTF	TGTGCCAGCAGTTTATCGGGCAGGGGCGGCTACACCTTC
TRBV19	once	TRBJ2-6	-	CASSLFSGANVLTF	TGTGCCAGTAGTTTATTCTCTGGGGCCAACGTCCTGACTTTC
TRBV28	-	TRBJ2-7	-	CASMRGWEQYF	TGTGCCAGCATGAGAGGGTGGGAGCAGTACTTC
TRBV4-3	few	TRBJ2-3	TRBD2	CASSPDMLGTSGQAGGTDTQYF	TGCGCCAGCAGCCCCGATATGTTGGGAACAAGCGGGCAAGCGGGAGGCACAGATACGCAGTATTTT
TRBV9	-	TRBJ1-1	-	CASRDFGGHNTEAFF	TGTGCCAGCAGAGATTTTGGGGGACACAACACTGAAGCTTTCTTT
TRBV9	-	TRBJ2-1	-	CASSVGTAEQFF	TGTGCCAGCAGCGTAGGGACAGCCGAGCAGTTCTTC
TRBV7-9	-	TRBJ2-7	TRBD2	CASSPGLATYEQYF	TGTGCCAGCAGCCCCGGACTAGCTACCTACGAGCAGTACTTC
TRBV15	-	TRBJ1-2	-	CATSRDVAPYYGYTF	TGTGCCACCAGCAGAGATGTCGCCCCATACTATGGCTACACCTTC
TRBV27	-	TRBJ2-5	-	CASSPPGYQETQYF	TGTGCCAGCAGCCCGCCCGGATACCAAGAGACCCAGTACTTC
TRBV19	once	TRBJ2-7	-	CASSNQYGYEQYF	TGTGCCAGTAGTAACCAGTACGGCTACGAGCAGTACTTC
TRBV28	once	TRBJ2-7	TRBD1	CASSLEGQGSYEQYF	TGTGCCAGCAGTTTAGAGGGACAGGGGTCCTACGAGCAGTACTTC
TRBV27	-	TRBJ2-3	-	CASSLGTDTQYF	TGTGCCAGCAGTTTAGGAACAGATACGCAGTATTTT
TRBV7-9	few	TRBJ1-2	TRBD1	CVQDRPSRGYTF	TGTGTACAGGACAGGCCCTCTCGGGGCTACACCTTC
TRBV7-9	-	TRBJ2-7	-	CASSFSRESYEQYF	TGTGCCAGCAGCTTTAGTCGGGAGTCCTACGAGCAGTACTTC
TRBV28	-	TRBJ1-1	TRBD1	CASSATGAWTEAFF	TGTGCCAGCAGTGCCACAGGGGCATGGACTGAAGCTTTCTTT
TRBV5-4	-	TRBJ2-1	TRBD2	CASTRVGAGVVSGYYNEQFF	TGTGCCAGCACCCGGGTGGGTGCGGGAGTGGTGTCTGGTTACTACAATGAGCAGTTCTTC
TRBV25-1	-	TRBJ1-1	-	CASTSFSGENTEAFF	TGTGCCAGCACCTCTTTTTCAGGGGAGAACACTGAAGCTTTCTTT
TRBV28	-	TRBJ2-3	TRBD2	CASSKLPLAGDTDTQYF	TGTGCCAGCAGCAAACTCCCTCTAGCGGGAGACACAGATACGCAGTATTTT
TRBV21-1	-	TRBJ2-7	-	CASSPTPAGWHEQYF	TGTGCCAGCAGCCCAACTCCGGCAGGGTGGCACGAGCAGTACTTC
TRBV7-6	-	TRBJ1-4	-	CASSLEPNEKLFF	TGTGCCAGCAGCTTAGAACCTAATGAAAAACTGTTTTTT